This T cell receptor (beta chain) came from a study of cytomegalovirus exposure and HLA in healthy donors. Study details: Genotyping showed 81% of over 350 donors falling in the Caucasian-associated ancestry cluster.

Trimming stripped 1 base from V and 5 bases from J, with 9 bases between. CDR3 size: 13 residues. Germline values: CDR1 SGHTA, CDR2 FQGNSA. Comment on this clone: The antigen is unknown.

Findings of the study overall: For most subjects, TCR beta sequences were reported to predict HLA-A and HLA-B alleles with accuracy. Roughly uniform depth of sequencing across donors was assumed in presence/absence analyses. Researchers reported from a later analysis that most CMV-associated TCR beta chains appeared HLA-restricted.

It was with 60 Vbeta and 13 Jbeta primers that the PCR ran. Clones were read by immunoSEQ multiplex PCR, and TCRdb kept only the in-frame ones, dropping some. The table lists approximately 120,000 clones. The clonotype comes from a man aged 30 to 45 in good health and CMV-seronegative. The chain carries TRBV7-2 and TRBJ2-7; D is undetermined. Sequences were obtained from PBMCs. The CDR3 here is CASSLGLPDEQYF. CDR3 in DNA: TGTGCCAGCAGCTTAGGCCTTCCAGACGAGCAGTACTTC.